Below, 24 T cell receptor beta chains from the same sample are listed, as sequenced in a study of cytomegalovirus exposure and HLA in healthy donors. Primers included in the PCR were 60 Vbeta and 13 Jbeta primers. The assay was immunoSEQ multiplex PCR, and TCRdb's table has in-frame clones only and misses some. Here the sample spans some 170,000 clones, 60% to 80% being singletons. The specimen sequenced was PBMCs. The origin of the receptors is a middle-aged man in good health and CMV-seropositive.

This sequence joins TRBV5-1 and TRBJ2-5, with 10 bases fitting TRBD2. J lost 1 base, V lost 5 bases, and 2 bases had no gene match. Germline V gene sequence: CDR1 SGHRS, CDR2 YFSETQ. The CDR3 sequence is 14 residues long. CDR3 DNA sequence: TGCGCCAGCAGTACTAGCGGGACCCAAGAGACCCAGTACTTC. Encoded protein: CASSTSGTQETQYF.

This clone was picked up a small number of times. The chain couples TRBV19 to TRBJ2-1; 10 bases are shared with TRBD2. In germline, CDR1 is LNHDA, CDR2 SQIVND (reference sequence). V shed 0 bases, J shed 5 bases, and the junction held 7 bases outside the gene matches. The CDR3 has 17 residues. CDR3 in amino acids: CASSIDRLAGVNNEQFF. CDR3 coding DNA: TGTGCCAGTAGTATAGATCGGCTAGCGGGAGTAAACAATGAGCAGTTCTTC. The full variable domain, with the rest looked up from reference TRBV19 and TRBJ2-1, is DGGITQSPKYLFRKEGQNVTLSCEQNLNHDAMYWYRQDPGQGLRLIYYSQIVNDFQKGDIAEGYSVSREKKESFPLTVTSAQKNPTAFYLCASSIDRLAGVNNEQFFGPGTRLTVL.

V and J are TRBV28 and TRBJ2-7; 7 nucleotides match TRBD2. The junction had 4 bases not matched to a gene; V was cut back by 3 bases and J by 2 bases. The CDR3 runs to 14 residues. Per the germline V gene, CDR1 is MDHEN and CDR2 is SYDVKM. The CDR3 nucleotides are TGTGCCAGCAGTTTTGAGGGAGGGCCCTACGAGCAGTACTTC. Its protein product is CASSFEGGPYEQYF.

V usage is TRBV9 and J usage is TRBJ2-5, with 7 bases identical to TRBD1. The J call is in doubt because the DNA end fits TRBJ2-7 better. This CDR3 has 14 residues. The germline V gene has CDR1 SGDLS and CDR2 YYNGEE. DNA for the CDR3: TGTGCCAGCAGCGTAGGGGGGACAGTCTACGAGCAGTACTTC. As protein: CASSVGGTVYEQYF.

The V and J genes are TRBV11-3 and TRBJ2-1; 8 bases line up with TRBD1. This CDR3 is built from 15 residues. Germline V gene lookup returns CDR1 SGHNT and CDR2 YENEEA. V lost 2 bases to trimming and J lost 8 bases; unmatched junction nucleotides: 8. The CDR3 DNA follows: TGTGCCAGCAGCTTAACAGGACAGGGCTTCGATGAGCAGTTCTTC. As protein: CASSLTGQGFDEQFF.

The chain combines TRBV6-1 with TRBJ2-7; the D gene is possibly TRBD1 (5 bases). The V gene's germline CDR1 is MNHNS and CDR2 SASEGT. V was trimmed by 6 bases and J by 3 bases, leaving 12 bases between them. The CDR3 totals 13 residues. CDR3 sequence (DNA): TGTGCCAGCAGCACAGGACAAGTCTACGAGCAGTACTTC. The encoded protein is CASSTGQVYEQYF.

The rearrangement joins TRBV6-1 to TRBJ1-2, with 8 nucleotides matching TRBD1. CDR3 length: 13 amino acids. Germline-derived CDR1 and CDR2 are MNHNS and SASEGT. With 6 bases clipped from V and 8 bases from J, the junction kept 8 bases outside the gene matches. For the CDR3, the DNA is TGTGCCAGCAGAGAACTCGGGGACAGGGGCTACACCTTC. Translated, it gives CASRELGDRGYTF.

The rearrangement links TRBV11-2 to TRBJ2-1, with TRBD2 matching 11 bases. This CDR3 contains 15 residues. Germline V lookup: CDR1 SGHAT, CDR2 FQNNGV. V was pared by 1 base and J by 8 bases, with 4 bases of the junction left unmatched. The CDR3 sequence is CASSLGLAGRDEQFF. The DNA for the CDR3 is TGTGCCAGCAGCTTAGGACTAGCGGGACGGGATGAGCAGTTCTTC.

The gene calls are TRBV7-2 and TRBJ1-2; TRBD1 matches at 9 bases. V lost 5 bases, J lost 8 bases, and 12 bases stayed unmatched. CDR1 is SGHTA and CDR2 is FQGNSA in the germline V gene. The CDR3 consists of 15 residues. The CDR3 loop is CASSTYRGLDFGYTF. CDR3 in DNA: TGTGCCAGCAGCACATACAGGGGGCTAGACTTCGGCTACACCTTC.

On this clone itself: Different DNA sequences within this sample yield the same CDR3. The V call is TRBV5-1, the J call TRBJ2-1; 8 bases match TRBD2. Germline V CDR1 and CDR2: SGHRS, YFSETQ. Unmatched junction bases numbered 6, after V lost 0 bases and J lost 4 bases. The CDR3 extends over 16 amino acids. CDR3 protein: CASSLGTSGSYNEQFF. In nucleotides, the CDR3 is TGCGCCAGCAGCTTGGGCACTAGCGGTTCATACAATGAGCAGTTCTTC.

The chain couples TRBV11-2 to TRBJ2-1, with 10 bases that match TRBD2. CDR1 and CDR2 from the germline V gene are SGHAT and FQNNGV. J gave up 14 bases and V 6 bases, and 16 bases lay outside the gene matches. The CDR3 contains 15 residues. CDR3 sequence (DNA): TGTGCCAGCAGTGAAAGGACTAGCGGAGCAGGGGAGGAGTTCTTC. Its translation is CASSERTSGAGEEFF.

The chain joins TRBV9 to TRBJ2-7, with TRBD1 identical over 9 bases. The CDR3 has 16 residues. Germline CDR1 is SGDLS and CDR2 is YYNGEE. J gave up 0 bases and V 4 bases, and 8 bases lay outside the gene matches. CDR3 DNA: TGTGCCAGCAGCCCGGGTTGGGGACAGGGCTCCTACGAGCAGTACTTC. Translating it yields CASSPGWGQGSYEQYF.

The chain employs TRBV19 and TRBJ1-1; D unclear. This CDR3 comprises 13 residues. The ends were cut back, 5 bases at V and 4 bases at J, with 11 bases in the middle. Germline CDR1 is LNHDA and CDR2 is SQIVND (reference sequence). CDR3 DNA sequence: TGTGCCAGTAGTTTTCGGGGAGGCACTGAAGCTTTCTTT. Translated: CASSFRGGTEAFF.

The chain couples TRBV7-8 to TRBJ2-3; 9 positions match TRBD2. CDR1 and CDR2 from the germline V gene are SGHVS and FQNEAQ. V lost 1 base to trimming and J lost 4 bases; unmatched junction nucleotides: 9. The CDR3 extends over 17 amino acids. CDR3 in amino acids: CASSLGGSGSFSDTQYF. The CDR3 DNA reads TGTGCCAGCAGCTTAGGGGGTAGCGGGAGCTTCTCAGATACGCAGTATTTT.

The V gene is TRBV19, the J gene TRBJ1-2, with 9 positions matching TRBD1. CDR3 size: 14 residues. With 7 bases clipped from V and 8 bases from J, the junction kept 11 bases outside the gene matches. Germline loops: CDR1 LNHDA, CDR2 SQIVND (reference sequence). The CDR3 nucleotides read TGTGCCAGTATCTCTTTTCGGACAGGGGACGGCTACACCTTC. Amino acid sequence: CASISFRTGDGYTF. Using reference TRBV19 and TRBJ1-2 for the parts outside the CDR3, the full variable domain is DGGITQSPKYLFRKEGQNVTLSCEQNLNHDAMYWYRQDPGQGLRLIYYSQIVNDFQKGDIAEGYSVSREKKESFPLTVTSAQKNPTAFYLCASISFRTGDGYTFGSGTRLTVV.

The chain couples TRBV2 to TRBJ2-7; a weak D match, TRBD2 (5 bases). Looked up from germline, CDR1 is SNHLY and CDR2 is FYNNEI. The CDR3 covers 12 residues. V lost 8 bases to trimming and J lost 7 bases, with 15 bases between them. The CDR3 DNA reads TGTGCCAGCCACCGGACTCCACAAGAGCAGTACTTC. Its protein product is CASHRTPQEQYF.

The chain has TRBV19 and TRBJ2-5; possibly TRBD2 for D (6 bases). This CDR3 is 14 amino acids long. Germline values: CDR1 LNHDA, CDR2 SQIVND (reference sequence). Trimming removed 6 bases from V and 0 bases from J, with 11 bases in between. The CDR3 loop is CASSIGGYQETQYF. In DNA, the CDR3 is TGTGCCAGTAGCATCGGAGGGTACCAAGAGACCCAGTACTTC.

This clone was observed a few times. The chain joins TRBV19 to TRBJ2-7; 12 positions match TRBD2. CDR3 length: 16 amino acids. After removal of 4 bases from V and 2 bases from J, the junction contained 6 bases not matched to a gene. In germline, CDR1 is LNHDA, CDR2 SQIVND (reference sequence). Written as DNA, the CDR3 is TGTGCCAGTAGTAAGAGACTAGCGGGAGATCCCTACGAGCAGTACTTC. The encoded protein is CASSKRLAGDPYEQYF.

This chain uses TRBV6-5 with TRBJ1-2, with D perhaps matching TRBD1 (5 bases). V was shortened by 3 bases and J by 2 bases, with 10 bases between the two germline ends. Germline V gene lookup returns CDR1 MNHEY and CDR2 SVGAGI. The CDR3 contains 14 residues. The CDR3 DNA is TGTGCCAGCAGTTATCTCGGGGGGAACTATGGCTACACCTTC. It codes for CASSYLGGNYGYTF.

This clone was seen more than once but under ten times. The chain has TRBV5-1 and TRBJ2-1, with 10 bases that match TRBD1. CDR1 and CDR2 from the germline V gene are SGHRS and YFSETQ. Losses at the gene ends were 3 bases for V and 0 bases for J; bases not matched to a gene: 3. CDR3 size: 16 residues. CDR3 sequence reads: CASSSGTGASYNEQFF. CDR3 nucleotide sequence: TGCGCCAGCAGCTCTGGGACAGGGGCCTCCTACAATGAGCAGTTCTTC.

The chain links TRBV18 to TRBJ2-7; 9 positions match TRBD2. The CDR3 extends over 15 amino acids. Unmatched junction bases numbered 11, after V lost 5 bases and J lost 6 bases. Germline CDR1 is KGHSH and CDR2 is LQKENI. CDR3 amino acids: CASSSRGSGSGEQYF. The DNA for the CDR3 is TGTGCCAGCTCATCCCGGGGTAGCGGGAGCGGCGAGCAGTACTTC. The variable domain in full, completed from reference TRBV18 and TRBJ2-7, reads NAGVMQNPRHLVRRRGQEARLRCSPMKGHSHVYWYRQLPEEGLKFMVYLQKENIIDESGMPKERFSAEFPKEGPSILRIQQVVRGDSAAYFCASSSRGSGSGEQYFGPGTRLTVT.

V is TRBV7-8 and J is TRBJ2-3; 7 bases map to TRBD1. This CDR3 has 14 residues. Trimming removed 6 bases from V and 3 bases from J; junction bases left unmatched: 6. CDR1 is SGHVS and CDR2 is FQNEAQ in the germline V gene. Here the CDR3 DNA reads TGTGCCAGCAGTGGACAGGCTAGGACAGATACGCAGTATTTT. Amino acids: CASSGQARTDTQYF.

The rearrangement links TRBV27 to TRBJ2-3, with D hard to call. The germline gives CDR1 MNHEY, CDR2 SMNVEV (reference sequence). The V end lost 7 bases, the J end lost 2 bases, and 16 bases lay between the germline ends. CDR3 size: 15 residues. The CDR3 region has the DNA TGTGCCAGCACCCCCCTATCAGGTACCACAGATACGCAGTATTTT. It codes for CASTPLSGTTDTQYF.

The gene calls are TRBV9 and TRBJ1-1; D perhaps matches TRBD1 (6 bases). There are 14 residues in the CDR3. V lost 3 bases and J 5 bases, leaving 14 bases between the germline ends. CDR1 SGDLS and CDR2 YYNGEE come from the germline V gene. CDR3 loop: CASSDRQEGTEAFF. The CDR3 DNA reads as TGTGCCAGCAGCGACAGACAGGAAGGGACTGAAGCTTTCTTT. Looking up the rest from reference TRBV9 and TRBJ1-1 gives the full variable domain: DSGVTQTPKHLITATGQRVTLRCSPRSGDLSVYWYQQSLDQGLQFLIQYYNGEERAKGNILERFSAQQFPDLHSELNLSSLELGDSALYFCASSDRQEGTEAFFGQGTRLTVV.